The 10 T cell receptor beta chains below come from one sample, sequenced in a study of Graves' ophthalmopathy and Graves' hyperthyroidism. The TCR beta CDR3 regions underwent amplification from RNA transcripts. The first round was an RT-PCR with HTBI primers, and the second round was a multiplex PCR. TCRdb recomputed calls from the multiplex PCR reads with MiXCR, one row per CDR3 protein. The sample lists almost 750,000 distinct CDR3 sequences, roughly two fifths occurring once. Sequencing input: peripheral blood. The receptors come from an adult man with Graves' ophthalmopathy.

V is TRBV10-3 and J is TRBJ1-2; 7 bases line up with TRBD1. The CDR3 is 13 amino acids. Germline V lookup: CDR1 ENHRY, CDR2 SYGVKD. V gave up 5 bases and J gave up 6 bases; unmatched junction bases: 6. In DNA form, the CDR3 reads TGTGCCATCAGTCTGACAGGGTGGGATGGCTACACCTTC. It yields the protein CAISLTGWDGYTF.

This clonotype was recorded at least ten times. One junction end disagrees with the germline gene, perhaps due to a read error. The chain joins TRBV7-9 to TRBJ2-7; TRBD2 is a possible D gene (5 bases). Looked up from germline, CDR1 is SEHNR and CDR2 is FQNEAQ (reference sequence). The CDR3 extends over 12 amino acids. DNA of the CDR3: TGTGCCAGCAGCTTAATAGCCGGGGAGCTGTACTTC. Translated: CASSLIAGELYF. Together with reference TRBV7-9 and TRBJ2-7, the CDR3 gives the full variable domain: DTGVSQNPRHKITKRGQNVTFRCDPISEHNRLYWYRQTLGQGPEFLTYFQNEAQLEKSRLLSDRFSAERPKGSFSTLEIQRTEQGDSAMYLCASSLIAGELYFGPGTRLTVT.

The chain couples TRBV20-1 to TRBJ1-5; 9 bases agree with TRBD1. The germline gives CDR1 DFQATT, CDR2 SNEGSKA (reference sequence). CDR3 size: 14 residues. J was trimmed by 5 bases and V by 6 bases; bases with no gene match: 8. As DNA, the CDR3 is TGCAGTGCACCACAGGGGGCGTCCGATCAGCCCCAGCATTTT. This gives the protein CSAPQGASDQPQHF.

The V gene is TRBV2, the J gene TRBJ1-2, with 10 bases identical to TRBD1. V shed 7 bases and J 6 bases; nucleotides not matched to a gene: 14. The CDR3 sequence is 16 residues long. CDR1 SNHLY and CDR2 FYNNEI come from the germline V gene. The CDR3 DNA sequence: TGTGCCAGCATTTCTTTCTTCCCGGGACAGGGGAATGGCTACACCTTC. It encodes CASISFFPGQGNGYTF.

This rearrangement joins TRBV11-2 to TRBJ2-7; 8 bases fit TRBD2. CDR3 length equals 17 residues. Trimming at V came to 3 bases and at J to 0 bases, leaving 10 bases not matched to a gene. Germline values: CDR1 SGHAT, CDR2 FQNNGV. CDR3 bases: TGTGCCAGCAGCTTCTTTCGCCTAGCGGGCGCCTCCTACGAGCAGTACTTC. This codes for CASSFFRLAGASYEQYF.

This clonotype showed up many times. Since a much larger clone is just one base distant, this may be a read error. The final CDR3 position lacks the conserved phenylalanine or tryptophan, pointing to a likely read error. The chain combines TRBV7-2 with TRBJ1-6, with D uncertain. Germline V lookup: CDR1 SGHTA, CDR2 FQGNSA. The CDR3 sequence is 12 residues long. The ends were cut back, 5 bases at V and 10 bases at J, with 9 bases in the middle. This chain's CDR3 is CASSTQRSPLHL. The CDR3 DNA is TGTGCCAGCAGCACACAAAGGTCACCCCTCCACCTT.

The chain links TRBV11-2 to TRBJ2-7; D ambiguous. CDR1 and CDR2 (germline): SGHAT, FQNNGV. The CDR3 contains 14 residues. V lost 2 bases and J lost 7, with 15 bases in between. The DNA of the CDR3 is TGTGCCAGCAGCTTACGGCCAAGTTTTCTGGAGCAGTACTTC. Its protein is CASSLRPSFLEQYF.

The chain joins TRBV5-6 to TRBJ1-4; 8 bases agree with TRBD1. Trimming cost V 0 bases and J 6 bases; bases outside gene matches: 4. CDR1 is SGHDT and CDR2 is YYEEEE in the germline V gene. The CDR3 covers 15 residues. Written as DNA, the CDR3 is TGTGCCAGCAGCTTGGGCCAGGGGGCCTATGAAAAACTGTTTTTT. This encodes CASSLGQGAYEKLFF.

The CDR3 bases are TGTGCCAGTAACGATTCGGGATTTAAACCCCTCCACTTT. Protein sequence: CASNDSGFKPLHF. V is TRBV19 and J is TRBJ1-6; D call uncertain. The CDR3 is made up of 13 amino acids. CDR1 is LNHDA, CDR2 SQIVND, per germline (reference sequence). V was trimmed by 7 bases and J by 12 bases, leaving 16 bases between them.

In nucleotides, the CDR3 is TGTGCCAGCTCACCTTTCCGTGAGACCCAGTACTTC. This gives the protein CASSPFRETQYF. The chain carries TRBV2 and TRBJ2-5; D gene ambiguous. Per germline, CDR1 SNHLY and CDR2 FYNNEI. V lost 8 bases and J lost 5, with 12 bases in between. The CDR3 runs to 12 residues. Filled out from reference TRBV2 and TRBJ2-5, the complete variable domain reads EPEVTQTPSHQVTQMGQEVILRCVPISNHLYFYWYRQILGQKVEFLVSFYNNEISEKSEIFDDQFSVERPDGSNFTLKIRSTKLEDSAMYFCASSPFRETQYFGPGTRLLVL.